One sample yielded the 29 T cell receptor beta chains listed below, sequenced in a study of beta chain features in type 1 diabetes. What was sequenced were expressed TCRB transcripts, since all of the isolated RNA had been reverse transcribed. Repertoires were generated with immunoSEQ multiplex PCR, while TCRdb's copy carries only in-frame clones and drops some. Of around 240,000 clones in the sample, 7.5% to 10% were seen once. The sequenced material came from naive CD4+ T cells from blood. These TCRs come from a woman between 18 and 30 years old in good health.

Remarks on this clone: The same CDR3 also results from other DNA sequences found in this sample. The chain links TRBV5-1 to TRBJ2-5; no clear D. Germline CDR1 reads SGHRS; CDR2 reads YFSETQ. V dropped 4 bases and J dropped 0 bases, with 4 bases sitting between them. CDR3 size: 12 residues. CDR3 DNA sequence: TGCGCCAGCAGCCTGTACCAAGAGACCCAGTACTTC. Protein: CASSLYQETQYF.

This clone showed up just a few times. This chain connects TRBV7-2 to TRBJ2-2; 7 bases fit TRBD1. This CDR3 comprises 14 residues. V trimming: 8 bases; J trimming: 1 base; junction bases outside the gene matches: 4. Germline assignment: CDR1 SGHTA and CDR2 FQGNSA. The CDR3: CASSRTGNTGELFF. DNA for the CDR3: TGTGCCAGCTCTCGGACAGGGAACACCGGGGAGCTGTTTTTT.

This chain uses TRBV30 with TRBJ1-5; 9 bases fit TRBD1. There are 14 residues in the CDR3. The J segment lost 4 bases and the V segment lost 4 bases, leaving 5 bases of the junction unmatched. CDR1 is GTSNPN, CDR2 SVGIG, per germline (reference sequence). The CDR3 bases are TGTGCCTGGAATAGGGACAGGGAGAATCAGCCCCAGCATTTT. Amino acid sequence: CAWNRDRENQPQHF.

This clone has more than one count but fewer than ten. The rearrangement joins TRBV29-1 to TRBJ2-7; 7 bases align to TRBD1. Germline V gives CDR1 SQVTM, CDR2 ANQGSEA. This CDR3 contains 11 residues. With V trimmed by 7 bases and J by 7 bases, 7 bases remained unmatched. The DNA for the CDR3 is TGCAGCGCCACGAGGGGGCAGGAGCAGTACTTC. Translation: CSATRGQEQYF.

The chain is built from TRBV5-6 and TRBJ1-1, with unresolved D. Trimming took off 1 base at V and 0 bases at J, with 4 bases between the two ends. Looked up from germline, CDR1 is SGHDT and CDR2 is YYEEEE. This CDR3 spans 13 amino acids. CDR3 nucleotides: TGTGCCAGCAGCTTGACAGTGAACACTGAAGCTTTCTTT. Amino acids: CASSLTVNTEAFF.

This clone was observed a handful of times. The chain couples TRBV5-1 to TRBJ1-2; tentatively, D is TRBD1 (6 bases). This CDR3 region has 13 residues. The germline CDR1 and CDR2 sequences are SGHRS and YFSETQ. V lost 7 bases and J 8 bases, leaving 18 bases between the germline ends. This CDR3 is CASSLGTPMGYTF. For the CDR3, the DNA is TGCGCCAGCTCGCTCGGGACACCTATGGGCTACACCTTC.

This clone was observed a few times. CDR3 nucleotides: TGTGCCAGCACCCTCACCGGGAGCTCCTACGAGCAGTACTTC. It codes for CASTLTGSSYEQYF. V and J are TRBV6-1 and TRBJ2-7; a weak D match, TRBD2 (6 bases). Trimming removed 7 bases from V and 0 bases from J, with 13 bases in between. From germline, CDR1 is MNHNS and CDR2 SASEGT. CDR3 length: 14 residues.

This chain uses TRBV2 with TRBJ2-5, with TRBD2 identical over 12 bases. With 6 bases clipped from V and 7 bases from J, the junction kept 12 bases outside the gene matches. Germline V gives CDR1 SNHLY, CDR2 FYNNEI. There are 16 residues in the CDR3. The CDR3 DNA sequence: TGTGCCAGCAGCGTCGAACTAGCGGGAGGTATGGGGACCCAGTACTTC. It yields the protein CASSVELAGGMGTQYF.

This clone was counted only a few times. The DNA of the CDR3 is TGTGCCAGCACTCAATCGACGGCTAGCCCCTCTTCGACCTACAATGAGCAGTTCTTC. Translated: CASTQSTASPSSTYNEQFF. The chain combines TRBV5-6 with TRBJ2-1; possible D gene TRBD2, 5 bases. The CDR3 consists of 19 residues. Trimming cost V 6 bases and J 2 bases, with 27 bases left between them. Per the germline V gene, CDR1 is SGHDT and CDR2 is YYEEEE.

The chain recombines TRBV27 with TRBJ2-3; D possibly corresponds to TRBD2 (5 bases). CDR1 and CDR2 (germline): MNHEY, SMNVEV (reference sequence). This CDR3 spans 13 amino acids. Trimming removed 3 bases at V and 7 bases at J, with 11 bases between. For the CDR3, the DNA is TGTGCCAGCAGTTTCCGACGGGAAAATACGCAGTATTTT. It yields the protein CASSFRRENTQYF.

This clone was observed a few times. V and J are TRBV5-1 and TRBJ1-1, with no clear D. Trimming pared 4 bases from V and 3 bases from J, leaving 16 bases between. Germline CDR1 reads SGHRS; CDR2 reads YFSETQ. This CDR3 has 15 amino acids. CDR3 region: CASSNEPSGDTEAFF. The CDR3 DNA sequence: TGCGCCAGCAGCAACGAACCCAGCGGGGACACTGAAGCTTTCTTT.

This clone was counted a few times. This chain links TRBV11-2 with TRBJ1-2, with D possibly being TRBD1 (5 bases). The V and J ends lost 5 bases and 8 bases respectively, with 15 bases between them. The CDR3 runs to 13 residues. The germline V gene has CDR1 SGHAT and CDR2 FQNNGV. The CDR3 here is CASSPLGRGGYTF. DNA for the CDR3: TGTGCCAGCAGCCCCCTGGGGCGGGGCGGCTACACCTTC. The entire variable domain, with the rest obtained from reference TRBV11-2 and TRBJ1-2, is as follows: EAGVAQSPRYKIIEKRQSVAFWCNPISGHATLYWYQQILGQGPKLLIQFQNNGVVDDSQLPKDRFSAERLKGVDSTLKIQPAKLEDSAVYLCASSPLGRGGYTFGSGTRLTVV.

A few counts support this clone. The chain links TRBV5-1 to TRBJ2-6; 7 nucleotides line up with TRBD2. CDR1 and CDR2 from the germline V gene are SGHRS and YFSETQ. The J segment lost 0 bases and the V segment lost 0 bases, leaving 12 bases of the junction unmatched. This CDR3 has 20 residues. CDR3 sequence: CASSLGASGPPHSGANVLTF. In DNA, the CDR3 is TGCGCCAGCAGCTTGGGAGCTAGCGGTCCCCCTCACTCTGGGGCCAACGTCCTGACTTTC.

The chain combines TRBV7-9 with TRBJ1-5; D gene unclear. The CDR3 is 13 amino acids. Germline V lookup: CDR1 SEHNR, CDR2 FQNEAQ (reference sequence). Trimming cost V 1 base and J 5 bases, with 6 bases left between them. The CDR3 DNA sequence: TGTGCCAGCAGCTTAGGGCAGGATCAGCCCCAGCATTTT. Translation gives CASSLGQDQPQHF.

This sequence joins TRBV5-1 and TRBJ2-1; maybe TRBD1 (6 bases). The CDR3 consists of 16 residues. Trimming pared 4 bases from V and 4 bases from J, leaving 18 bases between. Germline CDR1 SGHRS, CDR2 YFSETQ. In DNA form, the CDR3 reads TGCGCCAGCAGCCCCCTGGGGCAGGGGAATTACAATGAGCAGTTCTTC. This translates into CASSPLGQGNYNEQFF.

This clone was counted only a few times. This chain uses TRBV2 with TRBJ1-5; the match to TRBD1 covers 7 bases. The CDR3 contains 15 residues. V gave up 6 bases and J gave up 5 bases; unmatched junction bases: 10. Looked up from germline, CDR1 is SNHLY and CDR2 is FYNNEI. The CDR3 here is CASSPRQGTYQPQHF. In nucleotides, the CDR3 is TGTGCCAGCAGCCCCCGACAGGGTACATATCAGCCCCAGCATTTT.

This rearrangement joins TRBV7-2 to TRBJ1-2, with no clear D. Germline CDR1 is SGHTA and CDR2 is FQGNSA. The CDR3 runs 15 residues. Deletions cut 4 bases from V and 8 bases from J, with 20 bases between. The CDR3 loop is CASSSGPGGGRGYTF. CDR3 coding DNA: TGTGCCAGCAGCTCCGGGCCGGGCGGCGGGAGGGGCTACACCTTC.

There are a few counts of this clone. The chain couples TRBV5-1 to TRBJ1-1, with D perhaps TRBD1 (5 bases). The CDR3 spans 15 residues. CDR1 and CDR2 from the germline V gene are SGHRS and YFSETQ. Trimming pared 2 bases from V and 0 bases from J, leaving 11 bases between. The CDR3 here is CASSLRTTMNTEAFF. CDR3 bases: TGCGCCAGCAGCTTAAGGACAACCATGAACACTGAAGCTTTCTTT.

The chain uses TRBV5-1 and TRBJ1-2; D possibly corresponds to TRBD1 (5 bases). The germline gives CDR1 SGHRS, CDR2 YFSETQ. Trimming left V 4 bases short and J 3 bases short, with 13 bases between. The length of the CDR3 is 14 residues. The CDR3, as DNA: TGCGCCAGCAGCACCTCCTTCAGGGACTATGGCTACACCTTC. This translates into CASSTSFRDYGYTF.

The chain is built from TRBV18 and TRBJ1-2, with TRBD1 matching over 10 bases. Germline assignment: CDR1 KGHSH and CDR2 LQKENI. Germline trimming cut 3 bases from V and 4 bases from J; bases unmatched to any gene: 5. The CDR3 covers 15 residues. In DNA, the CDR3 is TGTGCCAGCTCACCGGGACAGGGGCCGCTCTATGGCTACACCTTC. Translation: CASSPGQGPLYGYTF.

The chain uses TRBV29-1 and TRBJ1-1, with D perhaps matching TRBD1 (6 bases). The CDR3 length is 13 residues. V was pared by 7 bases and J by 3 bases, with 15 bases between. The germline gives CDR1 SQVTM, CDR2 ANQGSEA. CDR3 coding DNA: TGCAGCGGGTCGGGACACGTCGACACTGAAGCTTTCTTT. Amino acid sequence: CSGSGHVDTEAFF.

This clone was detected a few times. The V and J genes are TRBV2 and TRBJ1-1, with D uncertain. The CDR3 extends over 13 amino acids. Germline V gene data show CDR1 as SNHLY and CDR2 as FYNNEI. V lost 5 bases and J 2 bases, leaving 9 bases between the germline ends. The CDR3: CASSLTPNTEAFF. The CDR3, as DNA: TGTGCCAGCAGTCTGACACCTAACACTGAAGCTTTCTTT.

The sample holds a few counts of this clone. The chain has TRBV6-4 and TRBJ1-1; D gene uncertain. The CDR3 runs 16 residues. Germline lookup yields CDR1 MRHNA and CDR2 SNTAGT. V dropped 10 bases and J dropped 0 bases, with 21 bases sitting between them. The CDR3 loop is CATLGEVVDMNTEAFF. The CDR3 bases are TGTGCCACCCTCGGGGAGGTGGTCGACATGAACACTGAAGCTTTCTTT.

The gene calls are TRBV4-1 and TRBJ2-5; D possibly corresponds to TRBD2 (5 bases). Germline CDR1 is MGHRA and CDR2 is YSYEKL. The CDR3 sequence is 17 residues long. Deletions cut 3 bases from V and 2 bases from J, with 19 bases between. The DNA of the CDR3 is TGCGCCAGCAGCCAGCCCACTAGAGGCACCCTACAAGAGACCCAGTACTTC. This translates into CASSQPTRGTLQETQYF.

This chain links TRBV9 with TRBJ1-1; TRBD1 is a possible D gene (6 bases). The ends were cut back, 0 bases at V and 4 bases at J, with 10 bases in the middle. Germline lookup yields CDR1 SGDLS and CDR2 YYNGEE. This CDR3 has 14 amino acids. The CDR3 loop reads CASSVGEGGTEAFF. The CDR3 nucleotides are TGTGCCAGCAGCGTAGGGGAGGGGGGCACTGAAGCTTTCTTT.

This clone was counted between two and nine times. The chain combines TRBV25-1 with TRBJ1-1; D unresolved. V shed 3 bases and J shed 5 bases, with 16 bases lying between them. This CDR3 comprises 15 residues. CDR1 and CDR2 from the germline V gene are MGHDK and SYGVNS. The chain's CDR3 is CASSDSVAGVTEAFF. CDR3 nucleotides: TGTGCCAGCAGTGACTCCGTTGCGGGAGTTACTGAAGCTTTCTTT.

In regard to this clone: The junction shows a germline mismatch at one end, possibly a read error. J is TRBJ2-2 and V is TRBV7-6; TRBD2 matches at 8 bases. Germline V lookup: CDR1 SGHVS, CDR2 FNYEAQ. The CDR3 sequence is 17 residues long. CDR3 sequence: CASRPTLGLENTGELFF. CDR3 DNA: TGTGCTAGCAGACCTACCTTGGGACTAGAGAACACCGGGGAGCTGTTTTTT.

This clone was detected only a few times. This chain uses TRBV5-4 with TRBJ2-7, with TRBD1 matching over 11 bases. The germline gives CDR1 SGHNT, CDR2 YYREEE (reference sequence). This CDR3 comprises 14 residues. After removal of 3 bases from V and 4 bases from J, the junction contained 3 bases not matched to a gene. The CDR3 DNA reads as TGTGCCAGCAGCTCCCGGGACAGGGGGTACGAGCAGTACTTC. This encodes CASSSRDRGYEQYF.

This clone was seen more than once but under ten times. J is TRBJ2-2 and V is TRBV29-1; 12 bases agree with TRBD2. V was clipped by 4 bases and J by 2 bases; unmatched bases: 5. In germline, CDR1 is SQVTM, CDR2 ANQGSEA. There are 16 residues in the CDR3. The DNA for the CDR3 is TGCAGCGTTGTGCCTAGCGGGGGGGTTAACACCGGGGAGCTGTTTTTT. Protein product: CSVVPSGGVNTGELFF.